The 15 T cell receptor beta chains below were found in one sample sequenced in a study of breast tumors, draining lymph nodes, adjacent tissues. The lymph nodes were axillary draining lymph nodes from breast cancer patients. TCRdb passed the multiplex PCR reads through MiXCR, listing each CDR3 protein once. In the table there are about 220,000 distinct CDR3 sequences, roughly a third of which are singletons. Sequencing was done on a sample of axillary lymph node tissue. Source of these receptors: a female donor with breast cancer. Some clones in this sample may be carry-over from other donors' samples.

This clonotype was recorded many times. V and J are TRBV2 and TRBJ2-7; 10 nucleotides match TRBD2. Trimming took 8 bases from V and 4 from J; bases not matched to a gene: 5. This CDR3 region has 13 residues. Germline loops: CDR1 SNHLY, CDR2 FYNNEI. DNA for the CDR3: TGTGCCAGCGCACTAGCGGGACCTTACGAGCAGTACTTC. Protein sequence: CASALAGPYEQYF. The full variable domain, completed using reference TRBV2 and TRBJ2-7, is EPEVTQTPSHQVTQMGQEVILRCVPISNHLYFYWYRQILGQKVEFLVSFYNNEISEKSEIFDDQFSVERPDGSNFTLKIRSTKLEDSAMYFCASALAGPYEQYFGPGTRLTVT.

The rearrangement links TRBV12-3 or TRBV12-4 to TRBJ1-6; 8 bases map to TRBD1. The CDR3 sequence is 16 residues long. V shed 3 bases, J shed 0 bases, and the junction held 1 base outside the gene matches. The CDR3 loop is CASSFGTGSYNSPLHF. In nucleotides, the CDR3 is TGTGCCAGCAGTTTCGGGACAGGCTCCTATAATTCACCCCTCCACTTT.

In regard to this clonotype: The CDR3 end shows no conserved phenylalanine or tryptophan, and so a read error is likely. The rearrangement uses TRBV7-9 and TRBJ1-6; tentatively, D is TRBD1 (5 bases). This CDR3 region has 14 residues. Germline V gene data show CDR1 as SEHNR and CDR2 as FQNEAQ (reference sequence). V gave up 5 bases and J gave up 13 bases, with 18 bases separating them. In DNA form, the CDR3 reads TGTGCCAGCAGCGGGGGACGGGGACCTTCTCCCCTCCACCTT. It encodes CASSGGRGPSPLHL.

This clonotype was detected ten times or more. The V gene is TRBV4-3, the J gene TRBJ1-4; no clear D. Trimming took off 4 bases at V and 1 base at J, with 16 bases between the two ends. The CDR3 is 17 residues long. Per the germline V gene, CDR1 is LGHNA and CDR2 is YSLEER. The CDR3 loop reads CASSPASFVVTNEKLFF. In DNA form, the CDR3 reads TGCGCCAGCAGCCCCGCGAGTTTCGTCGTAACTAATGAAAAACTGTTTTTT.

At least ten counts were recorded for this clonotype. The junction and the germline gene differ at one end; a read error may be behind it. The V and J genes are TRBV7-8 and TRBJ2-5; 9 positions agree with TRBD2. The germline V gene has CDR1 SGHVS and CDR2 FQNEAQ. The CDR3 has 15 amino acids. In nucleotides, the CDR3 is TGTGCCAACAAACCCTTAGCGGGAGCCTCGGAGACCCAGCACTTC. Its protein product is CANKPLAGASETQHF.

This clonotype was counted many times. The chain couples TRBV7-9 to TRBJ2-1; TRBD1 matches at 7 bases. Germline-derived CDR1 and CDR2 are SEHNR and FQNEAQ (reference sequence). The CDR3 length is 17 residues. Germline trimming cut 2 bases from V and 4 bases from J; bases unmatched to any gene: 11. CDR3 sequence: CASSLRGQDGLYNEQFF. The DNA for the CDR3 is TGTGCCAGCAGCTTACGCGGACAGGACGGGCTATACAATGAGCAGTTCTTC.

This clonotype was recorded many times. A read error may explain this, as a much larger clone is one base away. The chain has TRBV6-5 and TRBJ2-1; no definite D call. The germline V gene encodes CDR1 MNHEY and CDR2 SVGAGI. Trimming shortened V by 5 bases and J by 8 bases, and 7 bases separated the two germline ends. This CDR3 is built from 11 residues. CDR3 nucleotide sequence: TGTGCCAGCAGTCACAGAGATGAGCAGTTCTTC. Its translation: CASSHRDEQFF.

The rearrangement links TRBV9 to TRBJ1-2, with no clear D. Germline V gene data show CDR1 as SGDLS and CDR2 as YYNGEE. The CDR3 sequence is 13 residues long. Trimming left V 3 bases short and J 8 bases short, with 14 bases between. The CDR3 sequence is CASSGWGHVGYTF. DNA for the CDR3: TGTGCCAGCAGCGGGTGGGGTCACGTAGGCTACACCTTC.

With regard to this clonotype: With a much larger clone just one base away, this may be a read error. The genes are TRBV19 and TRBJ1-6; D is ambiguous. The CDR3 runs 17 residues. Germline CDR1 and CDR2: LNHDA and SQIVND (reference sequence). CDR3 residues: CASSRRPGSSHNSPLHF. In DNA, the CDR3 is TGTGCCAGTAGTAGGAGACCCGGGAGCTCCCATAATTCACCCCTCCACTTT. The entire variable domain, with the rest obtained from reference TRBV19 and TRBJ1-6, is as follows: DGGITQSPKYLFRKEGQNVTLSCEQNLNHDAMYWYRQDPGQGLRLIYYSQIVNDFQKGDIAEGYSVSREKKESFPLTVTSAQKNPTAFYLCASSRRPGSSHNSPLHFGNGTRLTVT.

This clonotype appeared a few times. The rearrangement links TRBV6-5 to TRBJ2-3; D may correspond to TRBD1 or TRBD2 (5 bases each). V was cut by 5 bases and J by 6 bases, with 18 bases left in between. This CDR3 spans 15 amino acids. Per germline, CDR1 MNHEY and CDR2 SVGAGI. CDR3 residues: CASSHRLGWGDTQYF. Here the CDR3 DNA reads TGTGCCAGCAGTCACCGGCTAGGCTGGGGGGATACGCAGTATTTT.

This clonotype was counted a few times. As DNA, the CDR3 is TGTGCCAGCAGTGAACAGGGGGCGGATGGCTACACCTTC. Its translation: CASSEQGADGYTF. V usage is TRBV27 and J usage is TRBJ1-2; 9 bases agree with TRBD1. Trimming took 5 bases from V and 6 from J; bases not matched to a gene: 4. Germline CDR1 MNHEY, CDR2 SMNVEV (reference sequence). The CDR3 length is 13 residues.

Note on this clonotype: A much larger clone differs by one base, so this may be a read error. The J gene is TRBJ1-5, the V gene TRBV20-1; D is unclear. Germline V CDR1 and CDR2: DFQATT, SNEGSKA (reference sequence). The CDR3 runs 14 residues. Here the CDR3 reads CSAREFYSTQPQHF. DNA for the CDR3: TGCAGTGCGAGGGAGTTTTATAGCACTCAGCCCCAGCATTTT.

Only a few counts were recorded for this clonotype. The gene calls are TRBV15 and TRBJ2-1; TRBD2 matches at 9 bases. Germline lookup yields CDR1 LNHNV and CDR2 YYDKDF (reference sequence). J lost 7 bases, V lost 0 bases, and 13 bases had no gene match. This CDR3 comprises 18 residues. The CDR3 region is CATSREAPGLARGNEQFF. CDR3 nucleotides: TGTGCCACCAGCAGAGAAGCCCCCGGACTAGCGCGAGGGAATGAGCAGTTCTTC.

This clonotype showed up just once. The V gene is TRBV9, the J gene TRBJ2-5; the match to TRBD1 covers 11 bases. The trim removed 3 bases at V and 2 bases at J, leaving 6 bases unmatched. Per germline, CDR1 SGDLS and CDR2 YYNGEE. The CDR3 contains 16 residues. CDR3 loop: CASSEAGQGVQETQYF. CDR3 DNA sequence: TGTGCCAGCAGCGAGGCGGGACAGGGGGTGCAAGAGACCCAGTACTTC.

On this clonotype: One base away lies a much larger clone, so this may be a sequencing read error. This chain uses TRBV6-6 with TRBJ1-6; D remains ambiguous. This CDR3 has 16 residues. Trimming removed 5 bases at V and 6 bases at J, with 17 bases between. Looked up from germline, CDR1 is MNHNY and CDR2 is SVGAGI (reference sequence). In nucleotides, the CDR3 is TGTGCCAGCAGTCAAGCCTCGGGCCAGGTTAATTCACCCCTCCACTTT. Translating it yields CASSQASGQVNSPLHF.